The 20 T cell receptor beta chains given below trace back to one sample, sequenced in a study of blood T cells in healthy people across ages (dated by TCRdb to about 2015). The receptor library was made with 5' RACE. Data came from an Illumina HiSeq 2500. A second PCR of about 6 to 11 cycles was performed with a sample-barcoded 5' primer and a J-beta primer mix. TCRdb cleaned the public reads at Q25 with fastp, built clones with MiXCR and kept in-frame beta chains. Rows with one shared CDR3 protein collapse into an entry with the most common genes and DNA. Within this sample are roughly 2 million distinct CDR3 sequences, with roughly 49% of them counted one time only. Of the sample, about 2.1% is held by the ten largest clones. Material for sequencing was blood. These receptors were collected from a woman in her thirties or forties in good health.

V and J are TRBV28 and TRBJ2-1; D may correspond to TRBD1 or TRBD2 (5 bases each). The CDR3 contains 16 residues. Germline lookup yields CDR1 MDHEN and CDR2 SYDVKM. Deletions cut 2 bases from V and 7 bases from J, with 18 bases between. CDR3 DNA: TGTGCCAGCAGTTTAGTCGGTTGGGGGATTAATAATGAGCAGTTCTTC. Encoded protein: CASSLVGWGINNEQFF.

This clonotype was observed many times. The gene calls are TRBV5-1 and TRBJ2-7; a possible D gene is TRBD1 (5 bases). Trimming removed 5 bases from V and 0 bases from J, with 12 bases in between. The CDR3 has 14 amino acids. Germline values: CDR1 SGHRS, CDR2 YFSETQ. Here the CDR3 DNA reads TGCGCCAGCAGTCCCCGGACATTCTCCTACGAGCAGTACTTC. This encodes CASSPRTFSYEQYF. The variable domain in full, completed from reference TRBV5-1 and TRBJ2-7, reads KAGVTQTPRYLIKTRGQQVTLSCSPISGHRSVSWYQQTPGQGLQFLFEYFSETQRNKGNFPGRFSGRQFSNSRSEMNVSTLELGDSALYLCASSPRTFSYEQYFGPGTRLTVT.

This chain links TRBV5-1 with TRBJ2-1, with D possibly TRBD1 on 6 matching bases. The better agreement between TRBJ2-7 and the DNA end casts doubt on the J call. Germline CDR1 reads SGHRS; CDR2 reads YFSETQ. The CDR3 extends over 15 amino acids. CDR3 bases: TGCGCCAGCAGCTTGGCCGGGACATTGTACAATGAGCAGTACTTC. This sequence encodes CASSLAGTLYNEQYF.

DNA of the CDR3: TGTGCCAGCAGTCCACAGGGATCGCAACAGGGGGCGGCTTTAGGTGAAGCTTTCTTT. Translation: CASSPQGSQQGAALGEAFF. The genes are TRBV25-1 and TRBJ1-1, with TRBD1 matching 9 bases. CDR3 length: 19 amino acids. With 5 bases clipped from V and 7 bases from J, the junction kept 23 bases outside the gene matches. Germline-derived CDR1 and CDR2 are MGHDK and SYGVNS.

In DNA form, the CDR3 reads TGTGCCAGCCACTTGTTCGGCGAAGCTTTCTTT. Its protein product is CASHLFGEAFF. V and J are TRBV6-5 and TRBJ1-1; D is unresolved. There are 11 residues in the CDR3. CDR1 MNHEY and CDR2 SVGAGI come from the germline V gene. V was trimmed by 8 bases and J by 8 bases, leaving 12 bases between them.

The rearrangement uses TRBV5-1 and TRBJ1-1, with 9 bases that match TRBD1. Germline CDR1 and CDR2: SGHRS and YFSETQ. The CDR3 has 13 residues. Losses at the gene ends were 4 bases for V and 4 bases for J; bases not matched to a gene: 2. The CDR3 DNA reads TGCGCCAGCAGCCCACAGGGGGCCACTGAAGCTTTCTTT. This encodes CASSPQGATEAFF.

The CDR3: CASQGGSRTDTQYF. CDR3 nucleotide sequence: TGTGCCAGCCAAGGGGGCTCGAGGACAGATACGCAGTATTTT. The rearrangement links TRBV7-9 to TRBJ2-3; 7 bases are shared with TRBD1. The germline gives CDR1 SEHNR, CDR2 FQNEAQ (reference sequence). V gave up 8 bases and J gave up 3 bases; unmatched junction bases: 8. This CDR3 region has 14 residues.

The chain combines TRBV3-1 with TRBJ2-7, with 9 positions matching TRBD1. Per the germline V gene, CDR1 is LGHDT and CDR2 is YNNKEL (reference sequence). Trimming removed 8 bases from V and 4 bases from J; junction bases left unmatched: 6. The length of the CDR3 is 13 residues. CDR3 residues: CASGGTGLYEQYF. The CDR3 DNA sequence: TGTGCCAGCGGGGGGACAGGGCTTTACGAGCAGTACTTC.

V gene TRBV29-1 combines with J gene TRBJ1-1; the D gene is possibly TRBD1 (5 bases). V was shortened by 6 bases and J by 0 bases, with 14 bases between the two germline ends. Per the germline V gene, CDR1 is SQVTM and CDR2 is ANQGSEA. The length of the CDR3 is 14 residues. In nucleotides, the CDR3 is TGCAGCGTGCAAACCGGGACGGTGAACACTGAAGCTTTCTTT. Translation gives CSVQTGTVNTEAFF.

The V and J genes are TRBV24-1 and TRBJ2-5; 7 nucleotides align to TRBD1. The trim removed 5 bases at V and 2 bases at J, leaving 1 base unmatched. In germline, CDR1 is KGHDR, CDR2 SFDVKD. This CDR3 has 13 amino acids. The CDR3 sequence: CATSGDRQETQYF. CDR3 bases: TGTGCCACCAGTGGGGACAGACAAGAGACCCAGTACTTC.

Remarks on this clonotype: Germline is not matched at one junction end, which may reflect a read error. V is TRBV6-2 or TRBV6-3 and J is TRBJ2-3, with TRBD2 as a possible D gene (5 bases). Looked up from germline, CDR1 is MNHEY and CDR2 is SVGEGT. This CDR3 has 12 amino acids. CDR3 DNA sequence: TGTGCCTGCAGGAGGTCGTCCGATACGCAGTATTTT. Its protein product is CACRRSSDTQYF.

This clonotype was found a few times. The chain is built from TRBV28 and TRBJ1-6, with 7 bases fitting TRBD1. Germline trimming cut 5 bases from V and 7 bases from J; bases unmatched to any gene: 14. The CDR3 has 17 amino acids. Germline lookup yields CDR1 MDHEN and CDR2 SYDVKM. The DNA for the CDR3 is TGTGCCAGCAGTCCTCCCATCCGACAGGGAATGAATTCACCCCTCCACTTT. Translation: CASSPPIRQGMNSPLHF.

Comment on this clonotype: Here the CDR3 omits its conserved ending phenylalanine or tryptophan, so a read error is the likely source. The CDR3, as DNA: TGTGCCAGCAGTTTATTTGTATCAGGGAACTATGGCTACACCCTC. This gives the protein CASSLFVSGNYGYTL. J is TRBJ1-2 and V is TRBV28; D is perhaps TRBD1 (5 bases). V was cut by 1 base and J by 2 bases, with 11 bases left in between. Per germline, CDR1 MDHEN and CDR2 SYDVKM. The CDR3 extends over 15 amino acids.

V is TRBV28 and J is TRBJ2-5; TRBD2 matches at 8 bases. The length of the CDR3 is 16 residues. The J segment lost 1 base and the V segment lost 3 bases, leaving 7 bases of the junction unmatched. The germline V gene has CDR1 MDHEN and CDR2 SYDVKM. CDR3 sequence: CASSLPGGAPQETQYF. Here the CDR3 DNA reads TGTGCCAGCAGTTTGCCCGGGGGGGCCCCCCAAGAGACCCAGTACTTC.

The genes are TRBV27 and TRBJ2-5, with D maybe TRBD1 (6 bases). The length of the CDR3 is 14 residues. V lost 6 bases, J lost 1 base, and 12 bases lay in between. Germline assignment: CDR1 MNHEY and CDR2 SMNVEV (reference sequence). CDR3: CASSSDSPQETQYF. DNA of the CDR3: TGTGCCAGCAGCTCGGACAGTCCCCAAGAGACCCAGTACTTC.

Details on this clonotype: At one end the junction does not follow the germline gene, possibly because of a read error. This chain connects TRBV7-2 to TRBJ2-7; the D is unclear. In germline, CDR1 is SGHTA, CDR2 FQGNSA. This CDR3 is built from 14 residues. The DNA of the CDR3 is TGTGCCAGCAGCTTAGCCCGGATGACCTACGAGCTGTACTTC. This gives the protein CASSLARMTYELYF. Full variable domain (outside the CDR3, taken from reference TRBV7-2 and TRBJ2-7): GAGVSQSPSNKVTEKGKDVELRCDPISGHTALYWYRQSLGQGLEFLIYFQGNSAPDKSGLPSDRFSAERTGGSVSTLTIQRTQQEDSAVYLCASSLARMTYELYFGPGTRLTVT.

J is TRBJ1-2 and V is TRBV14; 7 bases are shared with TRBD1. The ends lost 1 base at V and 8 bases at J; junction bases unmatched: 7. In germline, CDR1 is SGHDN, CDR2 FVKESK. This CDR3 region has 14 residues. CDR3 loop: CASSQASQGGGYTF. As DNA, the CDR3 is TGTGCCAGCAGCCAAGCGTCCCAGGGGGGAGGCTACACCTTC. Supplemented by reference TRBV14 and TRBJ1-2, the full variable domain reads EAGVTQFPSHSVIEKGQTVTLRCDPISGHDNLYWYRRVMGKEIKFLLHFVKESKQDESGMPNNRFLAERTGGTYSTLKVQPAELEDSGVYFCASSQASQGGGYTFGSGTRLTVV.

For the CDR3, the DNA is TGCGCACTAGAACCAGGGATCGGGGGAGCCCAGTACTTC. It is translated as CALEPGIGGAQYF. This chain uses TRBV10-2 with TRBJ2-5; maybe TRBD2 (6 bases). The CDR3 has 13 residues. Germline V gene lookup returns CDR1 WSHSY and CDR2 SAAADI.

This chain connects TRBV19 to TRBJ1-2; possible D gene TRBD1, 6 bases. V lost 1 base and J lost 6, with 12 bases in between. In germline, CDR1 is LNHDA, CDR2 SQIVND (reference sequence). CDR3 length equals 14 residues. CDR3: CASSIARGADGYTF. Here the CDR3 DNA reads TGTGCCAGTAGTATAGCTCGGGGGGCTGATGGCTACACCTTC.

This sequence joins TRBV29-1 and TRBJ2-1; D perhaps matches TRBD1 (8 bases). The V gene lost 7 bases and the J gene lost 12 bases, with 16 bases spanning the gap. The V gene's germline CDR1 is SQVTM and CDR2 ANQGSEA. The CDR3 length is 11 residues. The CDR3 sequence: CSGQQGGSQFF. In DNA form, the CDR3 reads TGCAGCGGACAACAGGGGGGGTCGCAGTTCTTC.